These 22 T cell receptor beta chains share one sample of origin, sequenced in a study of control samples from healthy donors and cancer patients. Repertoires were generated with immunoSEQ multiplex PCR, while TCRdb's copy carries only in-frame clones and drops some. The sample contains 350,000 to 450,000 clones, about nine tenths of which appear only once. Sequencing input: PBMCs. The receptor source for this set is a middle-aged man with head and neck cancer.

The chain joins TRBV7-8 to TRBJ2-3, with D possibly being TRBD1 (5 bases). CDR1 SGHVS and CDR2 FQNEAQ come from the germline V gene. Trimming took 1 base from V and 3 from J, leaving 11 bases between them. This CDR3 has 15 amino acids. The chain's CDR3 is CASSLEGRVTDTQYF. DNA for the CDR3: TGTGCCAGCAGCTTAGAGGGCAGGGTGACAGATACGCAGTATTTT.

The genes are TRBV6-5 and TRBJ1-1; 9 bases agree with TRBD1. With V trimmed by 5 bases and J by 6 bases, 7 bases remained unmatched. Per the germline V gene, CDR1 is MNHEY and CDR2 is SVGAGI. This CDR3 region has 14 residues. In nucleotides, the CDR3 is TGTGCCAGCAGTCTACAGGGGGCGATTGCTGAAGCTTTCTTT. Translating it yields CASSLQGAIAEAFF.

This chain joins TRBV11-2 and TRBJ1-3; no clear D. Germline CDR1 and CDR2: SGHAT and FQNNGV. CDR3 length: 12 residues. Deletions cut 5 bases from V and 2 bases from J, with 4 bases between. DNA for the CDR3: TGTGCCAGCAGCATCACTGGAAACACCATATATTTT. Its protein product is CASSITGNTIYF.

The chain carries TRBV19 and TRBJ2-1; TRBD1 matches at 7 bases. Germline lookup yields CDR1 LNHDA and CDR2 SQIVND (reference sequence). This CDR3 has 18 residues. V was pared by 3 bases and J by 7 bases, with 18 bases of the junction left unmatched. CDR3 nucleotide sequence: TGTGCCAGTAGTATGAGCGCCGGGACAGCTCATTTTGGGAATGAGCAGTTCTTC. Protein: CASSMSAGTAHFGNEQFF.

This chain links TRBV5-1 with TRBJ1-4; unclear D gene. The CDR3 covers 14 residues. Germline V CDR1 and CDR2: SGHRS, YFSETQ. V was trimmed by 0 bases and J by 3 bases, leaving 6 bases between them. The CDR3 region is CASSLVGPNEKLFF. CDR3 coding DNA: TGCGCCAGCAGCTTGGTGGGCCCTAATGAAAAACTGTTTTTT.

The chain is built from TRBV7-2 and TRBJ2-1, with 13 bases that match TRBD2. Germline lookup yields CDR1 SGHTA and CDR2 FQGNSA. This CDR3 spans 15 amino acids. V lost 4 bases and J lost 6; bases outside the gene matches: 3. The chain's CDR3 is CASSYTSGGANEQFF. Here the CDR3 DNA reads TGTGCCAGCAGCTATACTAGCGGGGGGGCCAATGAGCAGTTCTTC.

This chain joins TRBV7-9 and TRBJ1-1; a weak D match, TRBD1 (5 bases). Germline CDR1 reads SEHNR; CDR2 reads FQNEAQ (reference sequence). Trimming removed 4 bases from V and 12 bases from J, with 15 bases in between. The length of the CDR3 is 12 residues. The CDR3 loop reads CASSSRGVDTFF. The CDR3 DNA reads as TGTGCCAGCAGCTCCCGGGGGGTGGACACTTTCTTT.

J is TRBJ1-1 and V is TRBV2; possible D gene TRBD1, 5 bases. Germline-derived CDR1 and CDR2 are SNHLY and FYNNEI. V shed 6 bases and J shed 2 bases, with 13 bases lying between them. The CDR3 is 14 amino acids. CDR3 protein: CASSARDLNTEAFF. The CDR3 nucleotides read TGTGCCAGCAGCGCCAGGGACCTAAACACTGAAGCTTTCTTT.

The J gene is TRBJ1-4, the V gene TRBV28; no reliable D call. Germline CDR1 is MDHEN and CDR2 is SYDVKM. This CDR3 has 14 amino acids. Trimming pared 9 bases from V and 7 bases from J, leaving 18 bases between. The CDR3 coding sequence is TGTGCCAGTTCCCCTCCGGACGGCCGTGAAAAACTGTTTTTT. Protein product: CASSPPDGREKLFF.

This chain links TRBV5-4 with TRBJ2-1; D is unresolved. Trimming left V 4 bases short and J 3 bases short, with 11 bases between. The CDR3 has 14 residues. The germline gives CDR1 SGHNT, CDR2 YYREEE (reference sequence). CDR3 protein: CASSAVALYNEQFF. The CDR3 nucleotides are TGTGCCAGCAGCGCTGTAGCACTCTACAATGAGCAGTTCTTC.

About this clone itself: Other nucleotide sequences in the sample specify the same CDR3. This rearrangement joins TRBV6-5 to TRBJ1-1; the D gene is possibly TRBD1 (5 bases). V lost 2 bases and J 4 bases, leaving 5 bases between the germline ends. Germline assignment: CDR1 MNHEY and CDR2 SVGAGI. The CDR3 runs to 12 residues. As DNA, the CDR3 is TGTGCCAGCAGTTACGGGGGCACTGAAGCTTTCTTT. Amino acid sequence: CASSYGGTEAFF.

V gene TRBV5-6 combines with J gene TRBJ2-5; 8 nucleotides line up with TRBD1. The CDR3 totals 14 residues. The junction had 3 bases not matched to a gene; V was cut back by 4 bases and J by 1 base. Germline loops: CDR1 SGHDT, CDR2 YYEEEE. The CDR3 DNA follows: TGTGCCAGCAGCCCGGACAGGGTCCAAGAGACCCAGTACTTC. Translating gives CASSPDRVQETQYF.

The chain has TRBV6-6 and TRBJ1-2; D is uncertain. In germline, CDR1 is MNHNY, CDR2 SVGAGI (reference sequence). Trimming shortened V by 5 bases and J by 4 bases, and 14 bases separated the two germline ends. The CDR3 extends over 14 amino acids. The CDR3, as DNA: TGTGCCAGCAGTATGGACGGAAGTGGCTATGGCTACACCTTC. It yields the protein CASSMDGSGYGYTF.

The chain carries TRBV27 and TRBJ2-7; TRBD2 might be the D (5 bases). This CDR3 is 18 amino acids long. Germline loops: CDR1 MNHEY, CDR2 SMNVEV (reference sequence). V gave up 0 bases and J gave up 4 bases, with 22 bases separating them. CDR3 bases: TGTGCCAGCAGTTTATCATTCGGAGGACCGGGCACTTATTACGAGCAGTACTTC. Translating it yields CASSLSFGGPGTYYEQYF.

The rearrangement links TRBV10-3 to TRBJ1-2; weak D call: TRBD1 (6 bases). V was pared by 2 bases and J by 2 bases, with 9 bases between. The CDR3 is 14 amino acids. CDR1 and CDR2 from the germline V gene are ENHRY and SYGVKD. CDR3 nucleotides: TGTGCCATCAGTGAGGCCCAGGGGAACTATGGCTACACCTTC. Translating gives CAISEAQGNYGYTF.

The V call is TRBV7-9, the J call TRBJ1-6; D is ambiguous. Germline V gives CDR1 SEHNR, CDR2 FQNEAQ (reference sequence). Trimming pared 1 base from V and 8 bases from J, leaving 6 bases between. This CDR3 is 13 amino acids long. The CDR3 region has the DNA TGTGCCAGCAGCTTAGATCCTTATTCACCCCTCCACTTT. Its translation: CASSLDPYSPLHF. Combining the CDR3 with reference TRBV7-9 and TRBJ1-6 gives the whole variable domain DTGVSQNPRHKITKRGQNVTFRCDPISEHNRLYWYRQTLGQGPEFLTYFQNEAQLEKSRLLSDRFSAERPKGSFSTLEIQRTEQGDSAMYLCASSLDPYSPLHFGNGTRLTVT.

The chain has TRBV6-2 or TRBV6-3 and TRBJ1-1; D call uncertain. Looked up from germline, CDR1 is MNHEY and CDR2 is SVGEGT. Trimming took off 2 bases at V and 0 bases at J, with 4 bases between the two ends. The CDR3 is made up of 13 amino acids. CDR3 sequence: CASSYGMNTEAFF. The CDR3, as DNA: TGTGCCAGCAGTTACGGCATGAACACTGAAGCTTTCTTT.

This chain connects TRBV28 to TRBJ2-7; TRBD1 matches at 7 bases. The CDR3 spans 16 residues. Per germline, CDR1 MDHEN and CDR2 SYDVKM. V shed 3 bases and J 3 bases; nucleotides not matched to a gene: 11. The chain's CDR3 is CASSFTPTGTDYEQYF. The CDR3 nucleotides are TGTGCCAGCAGTTTTACCCCGACAGGGACAGACTACGAGCAGTACTTC.

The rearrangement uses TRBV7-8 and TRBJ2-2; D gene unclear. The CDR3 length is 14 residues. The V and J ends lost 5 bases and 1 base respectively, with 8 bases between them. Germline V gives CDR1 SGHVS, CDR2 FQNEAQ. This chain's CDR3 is CASSPTGNTGELFF. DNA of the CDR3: TGTGCCAGCAGCCCCACGGGGAACACCGGGGAGCTGTTTTTT. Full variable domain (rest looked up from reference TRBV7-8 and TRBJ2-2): GAGVSQSPRYKVAKRGQDVALRCDPISGHVSLFWYQQALGQGPEFLTYFQNEAQLDKSGLPSDRFFAERPEGSVSTLKIQRTQQEDSAVYLCASSPTGNTGELFFGEGSRLTVL.

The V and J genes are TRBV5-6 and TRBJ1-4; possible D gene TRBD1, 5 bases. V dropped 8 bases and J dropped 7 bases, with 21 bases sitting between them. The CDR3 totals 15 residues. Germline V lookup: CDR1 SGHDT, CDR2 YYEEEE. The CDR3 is CASGGTAPGGEKLFF. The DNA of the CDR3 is TGTGCCAGTGGAGGGACGGCCCCGGGGGGTGAAAAACTGTTTTTT.

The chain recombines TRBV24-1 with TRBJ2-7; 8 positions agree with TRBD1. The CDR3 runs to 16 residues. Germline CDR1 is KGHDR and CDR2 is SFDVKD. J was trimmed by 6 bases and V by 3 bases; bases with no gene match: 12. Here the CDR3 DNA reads TGTGCCACCAGTGATGCCCGACAGGGGCCCCGAGGCGAGCAGTACTTC. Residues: CATSDARQGPRGEQYF.

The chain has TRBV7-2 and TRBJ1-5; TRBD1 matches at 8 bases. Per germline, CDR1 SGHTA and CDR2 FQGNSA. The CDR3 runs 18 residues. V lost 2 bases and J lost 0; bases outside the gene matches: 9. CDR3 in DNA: TGTGCCAGCAGCTTACAACAGGGGGGTTTTTATAGCAATCAGCCCCAGCATTTT. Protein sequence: CASSLQQGGFYSNQPQHF.